The T cell receptor beta chain under discussion was sequenced for a study of blood T cell repertoires in COVID-19. This CDR3 contains 16 residues. Trimming took 3 bases from V and 1 from J, leaving 15 bases between them. Germline-derived CDR1 and CDR2 are SNHLY and FYNNEI. This table comes from immunoSEQ multiplex PCR, and its TCRdb copy is limited to in-frame clones, with some not included. The sample includes 200,000 to 300,000 clones, about 91% seen only once; the top ten take under 3%. The rearrangement links TRBV2 to TRBJ1-1; TRBD1 might be the D (5 bases). The receptor's source is a person aged 18-29 years with COVID-19, enrolled during active disease. What was sequenced was peripheral blood. The CDR3 DNA is TGTGCCAGCAGTGATTGGTCAGGGAAGGCGAACACTGAAGCTTTCTTT. Translation gives CASSDWSGKANTEAFF.